A selection of T cell receptor beta chains follows, all from one sample in a study of T cells in Graves' hyperthyroidism and ophthalmopathy. TCRdb reprocessed the multiplex PCR reads via MiXCR and lists one record per CDR3 protein. The sample has about 300,000 distinct CDR3 sequences; roughly 19% are singletons. Sequencing was carried out using blood. The receptor set was obtained from a man in his fifties or sixties with Graves' ophthalmopathy. Both conserved end residues are part of each CDR3. D genes are given only for firm matches. The size entry is marked missing in some rows and otherwise reads once, few, many or a size class.

size | J | D | V | DNA | CDR3
few | TRBJ1-2 | TRBD1 | TRBV28 | TGTGCCAGCATAGGACAGGGGGCGACTGGCTACACCTTC | CASIGQGATGYTF
many | TRBJ2-3 | TRBD2 | TRBV5-1 | TGCGCCAGCAGCGACGGGACTAGCGGGTTCACAGATACGCAGTATTTT | CASSDGTSGFTDTQYF
many | TRBJ1-5 | - | TRBV18 | TGTGCCAGCTCACCAGGGGGGAGTTCACATCAGCCCCAGCATTTT | CASSPGGSSHQPQHF
many | TRBJ1-1 | - | TRBV30 | TGTGCCTGGAGTGTCTGGGGGTCTCGTTTGGACACTGAAGCTTTCTTT | CAWSVWGSRLDTEAFF
few | TRBJ1-1 | - | TRBV28 | TGTGCCAGCAACGATAACGTGAACACTGAAGCTTTCTTT | CASNDNVNTEAFF
many | TRBJ2-7 | TRBD2 | TRBV7-9 | TGTGCCAGCAGCTTAGCTTGGACTAGCGTCGACGAGCAGTACTTC | CASSLAWTSVDEQYF
- | TRBJ2-3 | - | TRBV7-2 | TGTGCCAGCAGTCATGGTAGCACCTCGGCGCAGTATTTT | CASSHGSTSAQYF
- | TRBJ1-1 | - | TRBV7-9 | TGTGCCAGCAGCTTAGACGGGATGATGAACACTGATGCTTTCTTT | CASSLDGMMNTDAFF
few | TRBJ1-4 | - | TRBV9 | TGTGCCAGCAGCGTGGGGGGTGGGCAGAATGAAAAACTGTTTTTT | CASSVGGGQNEKLFF
few | TRBJ2-1 | TRBD1 | TRBV19 | TGTGCCAGTAGTATTGGGACAGGGGGCAATGAGCAGTTCTTC | CASSIGTGGNEQFF
few | TRBJ1-1 | TRBD1 | TRBV6-1 | TGTGCCAGCAGGGGGACGACAGGGATCTCTGAAGCTTTCTTT | CASRGTTGISEAFF
- | TRBJ2-7 | TRBD2 | TRBV3-1 | TGTGCCAGCAGCCAACCCGGACTAGCCGACTACGAGCAGTACTTC | CASSQPGLADYEQYF
- | TRBJ1-1 | - | TRBV13 | TGTGCCAGCAGCTTGCAACAAATGGACACTGAAGCTTTCTTT | CASSLQQMDTEAFF
- | TRBJ2-1 | - | TRBV13 | TGTGCCAGCAGCTCGGGGGCTAATGAGCAGTTCTTC | CASSSGANEQFF
few | TRBJ2-7 | TRBD2 | TRBV28 | TGTGCCAGCAGTTTAACTAGCGGGGCCATCTACGAGCAGTACTTC | CASSLTSGAIYEQYF
few | TRBJ2-3 | TRBD2 | TRBV3-1 | TGTGCCAGCAGCCAAGCCGGGACTAGCGCCACAGATACGCAGTATTTT | CASSQAGTSATDTQYF
many | TRBJ2-7 | TRBD2 | TRBV12-3/TRBV12-4 | TGTGCCAGCAGTGTAAGCGGGGAACTTCCCTACGAGCAGTACTTC | CASSVSGELPYEQYF
few | TRBJ1-2 | - | TRBV7-6 | TGTGCCAGCAGCTTAGTCGGAGGGGCCGATGGCTACACCTTC | CASSLVGGADGYTF
many | TRBJ2-3 | TRBD2 | TRBV3-1 | TGTGCCAGCAGCCAAGCAGTAGCGGGAGCCCTCACAGATACGCAGTATTTT | CASSQAVAGALTDTQYF
few | TRBJ2-1 | TRBD2 | TRBV11-2 | TGTGCCAGCAGCCCAGGGACTAGCGGGAGGGCCCCCTACAATGAGCAGTTCTTC | CASSPGTSGRAPYNEQFF
- | TRBJ2-1 | - | TRBV20-1 | TGCAGTGCTAGAGATCGGGGGCAGGGGGTGTATGAGCAGTTCTTC | CSARDRGQGVYEQFF
few | TRBJ2-7 | TRBD2 | TRBV6-4 | TGTGCCAGCAGTTACTCGGAGCGGGAGAGGGACAAGCAGTACTTC | CASSYSERERDKQYF
- | TRBJ2-3 | TRBD2 | TRBV11-2 | TGTGCCAGCAGCCAGGGCGGGGGTAGAGCAGATACGCAGTATTTT | CASSQGGGRADTQYF